One TCR beta chain is described in this entry. A library of TCRbeta sequences, prepared with unique molecular identifiers, was generated. TCRdb ran MiXCR on the PCR reads and lists one entry per CDR3 protein. The data hold about 250,000 distinct CDR3 sequences, with roughly a quarter observed a single time. Germline trimming cut 4 bases from V and 5 bases from J; bases unmatched to any gene: 10. The germline V gene has CDR1 MDHEN and CDR2 SYDVKM. The CDR3 is 16 amino acids. The record originates from a study of T-cell reconstitution after alpha-beta-depleted transplantation in children. V gene TRBV28 combines with J gene TRBJ2-3; TRBD2 matches 9 bases. Source: PBMCs, mostly from graft donor cells, taken 360 days after TCRalphabeta/CD19-depleted stem cell transplant. This sequence originates from a female patient aged 2 to 10 who had a stem cell transplant for congenital amegakaryocytic thrombocytopenia, so the T cells may come from the graft donor. This CDR3 is CASSSNWRGGKDTQYF. Here the CDR3 DNA reads TGTGCCAGCAGTTCAAATTGGCGGGGGGGAAAAGATACGCAGTATTTT.